Shown below are 19 T cell receptor beta chains from a single sample sequenced in a study of blood T cell repertoires in COVID-19. Libraries were prepared by immunoSEQ multiplex PCR; TCRdb keeps only in-frame clonotypes and omits some of them. This table holds about 440,000 clones, 70% to 90% found once. The source material was PBMCs or T cells enriched from blood (not recorded which). These receptors came from a woman under 30 with acute COVID-19.

This chain connects TRBV4-3 to TRBJ1-2; the match to TRBD1 covers 9 bases. CDR3 length: 16 amino acids. The V and J ends lost 0 bases and 9 bases, in that order; junction bases with no gene match: 11. Per the germline V gene, CDR1 is LGHNA and CDR2 is YSLEER. The CDR3 DNA follows: TGCGCCAGCAGCCAAGATAGGACAGGGGTTTGGCCCCGCTACACCTTC. Translating gives CASSQDRTGVWPRYTF.

The rearrangement uses TRBV28 and TRBJ2-3; TRBD1 matches 7 bases. The CDR3 spans 14 residues. Germline CDR1 and CDR2: MDHEN and SYDVKM. Trimming cost V 7 bases and J 5 bases; bases outside gene matches: 9. The CDR3 is CASKGARGRDTQYF. CDR3 nucleotide sequence: TGTGCCAGCAAGGGGGCCAGAGGAAGAGATACGCAGTATTTT. The variable domain in full, with the rest retrieved from reference TRBV28 and TRBJ2-3, is DVKVTQSSRYLVKRTGEKVFLECVQDMDHENMFWYRQDPGLGLRLIYFSYDVKMKEKGDIPEGYSVSREKKERFSLILESASTNQTSMYLCASKGARGRDTQYFGPGTRLTVL.

This clone occurred once. J is TRBJ1-2 and V is TRBV6-6; 9 bases agree with TRBD1. The germline gives CDR1 MNHNY, CDR2 SVGAGI (reference sequence). Trimming removed 7 bases from V and 6 bases from J; junction bases left unmatched: 9. The CDR3 runs 14 residues. CDR3 residues: CASTKTGGVDGYTF. In DNA, the CDR3 is TGTGCCAGCACAAAGACAGGGGGGGTAGATGGCTACACCTTC.

This clone was detected many times. The gene calls are TRBV6-1 and TRBJ2-7; TRBD1 is a possible D gene (6 bases). The CDR3 runs to 14 residues. Germline V gene data show CDR1 as MNHNS and CDR2 as SASEGT. V shed 1 base and J shed 7 bases, with 14 bases lying between them. The CDR3 loop is CASSEVRGHAEQYF. The CDR3 DNA reads as TGTGCCAGCAGTGAAGTCAGGGGACATGCGGAGCAGTACTTC.

This chain's CDR3 is CASSEPKARGYTF. The CDR3 DNA follows: TGTGCCAGCAGTGAACCCAAGGCTAGGGGCTACACCTTC. This rearrangement joins TRBV2 to TRBJ1-2; D unresolved. The germline V gene has CDR1 SNHLY and CDR2 FYNNEI. V gave up 2 bases and J gave up 8 bases, with 12 bases separating them. The CDR3 consists of 13 residues. The complete variable domain, with remaining parts taken from reference TRBV2 and TRBJ1-2, reads EPEVTQTPSHQVTQMGQEVILRCVPISNHLYFYWYRQILGQKVEFLVSFYNNEISEKSEIFDDQFSVERPDGSNFTLKIRSTKLEDSAMYFCASSEPKARGYTFGSGTRLTVV.

The chain is built from TRBV12-3 or TRBV12-4 and TRBJ1-4; D remains unclear. The CDR3 loop spans 12 amino acids. Trimming shortened V by 3 bases and J by 13 bases, and 12 bases separated the two germline ends. CDR3: CASSLGGIGLFF. CDR3 sequence (DNA): TGTGCCAGCAGTTTGGGAGGGATCGGACTGTTTTTT.

J is TRBJ2-5 and V is TRBV9; no reliable D call. The germline CDR1 and CDR2 sequences are SGDLS and YYNGEE. Trimming cost V 0 bases and J 2 bases, with 8 bases left between them. The CDR3 length is 14 residues. The CDR3 here is CASSVGVSQETQYF. The CDR3 region has the DNA TGTGCCAGCAGCGTAGGTGTTAGTCAAGAGACCCAGTACTTC.

The chain combines TRBV5-6 with TRBJ1-6; D ambiguous. Germline V gene sequence: CDR1 SGHDT, CDR2 YYEEEE. Trimming cost V 6 bases and J 5 bases, with 12 bases left between them. The CDR3 contains 14 residues. The CDR3 nucleotides are TGTGCCAGCACCCGCGGGAGGCATAATTCACCCCTCCACTTT. Translation gives CASTRGRHNSPLHF.

This chain links TRBV19 with TRBJ2-1, with D possibly TRBD1 on 5 matching bases. With 10 bases removed from V and 4 bases from J, the gap between germline ends came to 11 bases. This CDR3 has 12 amino acids. Germline V CDR1 and CDR2: LNHDA, SQIVND (reference sequence). CDR3 nucleotides: TGTGCCACAGGCAGGGTTTACAATGAGCAGTTCTTC. Translation gives CATGRVYNEQFF.

The J gene is TRBJ2-1, the V gene TRBV7-3, with TRBD2 identical over 8 bases. Looked up from germline, CDR1 is SGHTA and CDR2 is FQGTGA. The CDR3 loop spans 14 amino acids. The V gene end was trimmed by 2 bases and the J gene end by 8 bases; junction bases not matched to a gene: 5. CDR3 nucleotide sequence: TGTGCCAGCAGCTTATCGGGGGGGTCGGATGAGCAGTTCTTC. The encoded protein is CASSLSGGSDEQFF. The whole variable domain, filled in from reference TRBV7-3 and TRBJ2-1, reads GAGVSQTPSNKVTEKGKYVELRCDPISGHTALYWYRQSLGQGPEFLIYFQGTGAADDSGLPNDRFFAVRPEGSVSTLKIQRTERGDSAVYLCASSLSGGSDEQFFGPGTRLTVL.

Here the CDR3 DNA reads TGTGCCAGTAGTACTGAGGACAGTGGTTCCTACGAGCAGTACTTC. Translated: CASSTEDSGSYEQYF. The rearrangement uses TRBV19 and TRBJ2-7, with a weak D call TRBD1 (6 bases). CDR3 length: 15 amino acids. CDR1 and CDR2 (germline): LNHDA, SQIVND (reference sequence). V shed 4 bases and J shed 1 base, with 14 bases lying between them.

The V gene is TRBV27, the J gene TRBJ1-6; TRBD1 might be the D (5 bases). Germline V gene lookup returns CDR1 MNHEY and CDR2 SMNVEV (reference sequence). Trimming stripped 3 bases from V and 9 bases from J, with 6 bases between. This CDR3 contains 12 residues. CDR3 amino acids: CASSFQGSPLHF. CDR3 sequence (DNA): TGTGCCAGCAGTTTCCAGGGTTCACCCCTCCACTTT.

The CDR3 reads CASSPAILNSGQGPYGYTF. The CDR3, as DNA: TGTGCCAGCTCACCAGCGATCTTGAACTCGGGGCAGGGGCCCTATGGCTACACCTTC. The chain carries TRBV18 and TRBJ1-2; TRBD1 might be the D (6 bases). Trimming took 2 bases from V and 4 from J, leaving 26 bases between them. This CDR3 has 19 residues. Germline V gene sequence: CDR1 KGHSH, CDR2 LQKENI.

The V call is TRBV19, the J call TRBJ1-3, with D unresolved. The CDR3 has 12 amino acids. Germline values: CDR1 LNHDA, CDR2 SQIVND (reference sequence). Trimming removed 10 bases from V and 0 bases from J, with 7 bases in between. Here the CDR3 reads CAIADSGNTIYF. The DNA of the CDR3 is TGTGCCATAGCAGACTCTGGAAACACCATATATTTT.

The J gene is TRBJ2-7, the V gene TRBV4-1; TRBD1 matches at 9 bases. The CDR3 length is 15 residues. Germline V gives CDR1 MGHRA, CDR2 YSYEKL. V shed 2 bases and J 1 base; nucleotides not matched to a gene: 3. DNA for the CDR3: TGCGCCAGCAGCCAACCGACAGGGGGGTCCTACGAGCAGTACTTC. It translates to CASSQPTGGSYEQYF.

The gene calls are TRBV4-3 and TRBJ2-7; TRBD2 aligns across 10 bases. Germline values: CDR1 LGHNA, CDR2 YSLEER. Germline trimming cut 0 bases from V and 2 bases from J; bases unmatched to any gene: 1. The CDR3 covers 15 residues. The CDR3 spells CASSQELAGPYEQYF. In nucleotides, the CDR3 is TGCGCCAGCAGCCAAGAACTAGCGGGACCCTACGAGCAGTACTTC.

The chain's CDR3 is CASSLGGGLQPQHF. The CDR3 bases are TGTGCCAGCAGCTTGGGCGGGGGGTTGCAGCCCCAGCATTTT. The rearrangement uses TRBV5-4 and TRBJ1-5, with a weak D call TRBD1 (5 bases). Germline values: CDR1 SGHNT, CDR2 YYREEE (reference sequence). V was pared by 0 bases and J by 7 bases, with 11 bases between. This CDR3 spans 14 amino acids. The whole variable domain, filled in from reference TRBV5-4 and TRBJ1-5, reads ETGVTQSPTHLIKTRGQQVTLRCSSQSGHNTVSWYQQALGQGPQFIFQYYREEENGRGNFPPRFSGLQFPNYSSELNVNALELDDSALYLCASSLGGGLQPQHFGDGTRLSIL.

The chain joins TRBV5-4 to TRBJ2-1; D remains unclear. The CDR3 is 11 residues long. Germline V gene lookup returns CDR1 SGHNT and CDR2 YYREEE (reference sequence). Trimming took off 7 bases at V and 4 bases at J, with 6 bases between the two ends. CDR3 in amino acids: CASGVYNEQFF. CDR3 DNA sequence: TGTGCCAGCGGAGTGTACAATGAGCAGTTCTTC.

The chain is built from TRBV2 and TRBJ2-3; 7 nucleotides agree with TRBD1. Germline V gene data show CDR1 as SNHLY and CDR2 as FYNNEI. The ends lost 6 bases at V and 3 bases at J; junction bases unmatched: 9. The CDR3 has 15 amino acids. In nucleotides, the CDR3 is TGTGCCAGCAGCGAAACCGGGACAGAGACAGATACGCAGTATTTT. Its translation: CASSETGTETDTQYF.